The clone carrying this T cell receptor (beta chain) was found a few times. This specimen belongs to a study of CD8+ T cells in alopecia areata. V dropped 5 bases and J dropped 2 bases, with 16 bases sitting between them. The CDR3 length is 15 residues. Germline values: CDR1 LNHDA, CDR2 SQIVND (reference sequence). RNA, once extracted, was reverse transcribed into cDNA for use as the sequencing template. Clones were sequenced by immunoSEQ multiplex PCR, and TCRdb holds only the in-frame ones, with some missing. The table lists 150,000 to 200,000 clones, around 54% of them singletons. The rearrangement joins TRBV19 to TRBJ2-7; TRBD2 is a possible D gene (6 bases). Sequenced material: CD4+ T cells sorted from blood. This clonotype was sampled from a human donor in good health. The CDR3 protein is CASSPSSGETYEQYF. The CDR3 DNA follows: TGTGCCAGTAGTCCCTCTTCGGGGGAAACCTACGAGCAGTACTTC.